These T cell receptor beta chains were read from a single sample in a study of cytomegalovirus exposure and HLA in healthy donors. Here immunoSEQ multiplex PCR was the method, and the copy in TCRdb shows in-frame clones only, minus some. Of about 120,000 clones in the sample, around four fifths were seen once. Sequenced input: PBMCs. All receptors come from a man between 18 and 29 years old in good health and CMV-seropositive. The CDR3 runs from the conserved cysteine through the conserved F or W. A D gene is named only where the DNA matches it firmly. The size entry is marked missing in some rows and otherwise reads once, few, many or a size class.

- | - | TRBJ1-1 | TRBV18 | CASSPKEGTEAFF | TGTGCCAGCTCACCCAAAGAGGGAACTGAAGCTTTCTTT
- | - | TRBJ2-1 | TRBV11-3 | CASSPTRGHNEQFF | TGTGCCAGCAGCCCTACGCGGGGCCACAATGAGCAGTTCTTC
- | - | TRBJ2-1 | TRBV23-1 | CASSHIQNSSYNEQFF | TGCGCCAGCAGTCACATACAGAATAGCTCCTACAATGAGCAGTTCTTC
- | once | TRBJ2-5 | TRBV18 | CASSRNRVETQYF | TGTGCCAGCTCACGAAACAGGGTAGAGACCCAGTACTTC
TRBD1 | - | TRBJ2-7 | TRBV4-1 | CASSLMTGGTYEQYF | TGCGCCAGCAGCCTTATGACAGGGGGGACCTACGAGCAGTACTTC
TRBD1 | - | TRBJ2-7 | TRBV19 | CASSMGDRGLYEQYF | TGTGCCAGTAGTATGGGGGACAGAGGGCTCTACGAGCAGTACTTC
- | - | TRBJ1-1 | TRBV6-6 | CASSYSTASEAFF | TGTGCCAGCAGTTACTCGACAGCCTCTGAAGCTTTCTTT
TRBD2 | - | TRBJ2-5 | TRBV30 | CAWSPLAVQETQYF | TGTGCCTGGAGCCCCCTAGCGGTCCAAGAGACCCAGTACTTC
TRBD2 | many | TRBJ2-7 | TRBV11-2 | CASSLVLAGDSYEQYF | TGTGCCAGCAGCTTAGTCCTAGCGGGGGACTCCTACGAGCAGTACTTC
TRBD1 | - | TRBJ1-2 | TRBV5-6 | CASSSLIGQGPLYGYTF | TGTGCCAGCAGCTCTTTAATAGGACAGGGCCCACTCTATGGCTACACCTTC
- | - | TRBJ2-7 | TRBV9 | CASSPRDSYEQYF | TGTGCCAGCAGCCCCAGGGATTCCTACGAGCAGTACTTC
- | - | TRBJ1-1 | TRBV5-1 | CASSLVSGVNTEAFF | TGCGCCAGCAGCTTGGTTTCAGGGGTGAACACTGAAGCTTTCTTT
- | - | TRBJ1-5 | TRBV5-6 | CASSLGGGQPQHF | TGTGCCAGCAGCTTGGGGGGGGGTCAGCCCCAGCATTTT
- | - | TRBJ1-5 | TRBV7-8 | CASSLGGASNQPQHF | TGTGCCAGCAGTCTAGGGGGGGCCAGCAATCAGCCCCAGCATTTT
- | few | TRBJ1-4 | TRBV6-5 | CASSEDLRLFF | TGTGCCAGCAGTGAAGATCTTAGACTGTTTTTT
- | - | TRBJ2-7 | TRBV4-1 | CASSQGPGGEQYF | TGCGCCAGCAGCCAAGGTCCGGGTGGCGAGCAGTACTTC
TRBD2 | - | TRBJ2-3 | TRBV7-9 | CASSLASGVTDTQYF | TGTGCCAGCAGCTTGGCTAGCGGGGTGACAGATACGCAGTATTTT
- | - | TRBJ1-1 | TRBV5-3 | CARTGTGPMNTEAFF | TGTGCCAGAACCGGAACAGGGCCTATGAACACTGAAGCTTTCTTT
- | few | TRBJ1-1 | TRBV4-1 | CASSQDKGSSINTEAFF | TGCGCCAGCAGCCAAGATAAGGGGTCCTCCATCAACACTGAAGCTTTCTTT
TRBD1 | - | TRBJ1-6 | TRBV15 | CATSRVLQGAGSPLHF | TGTGCCACCAGCAGAGTACTGCAGGGGGCCGGTTCACCCCTCCACTTT
TRBD2 | - | TRBJ2-3 | TRBV13 | CASSFPGSGGTDTQYF | TGTGCCAGCAGCTTCCCTGGGAGCGGGGGAACAGATACGCAGTATTTT
- | - | TRBJ2-7 | TRBV7-9 | CASSSLAPPYEQYF | TGTGCCAGCAGCTCCTTGGCCCCGCCCTACGAGCAGTACTTC
TRBD1 | - | TRBJ1-5 | TRBV30 | CAWGTGGNQPQHF | TGTGCCTGGGGCACAGGGGGGAATCAGCCCCAGCATTTT
TRBD1 | - | TRBJ2-1 | TRBV4-2 | CASSRGTGDDEQFF | TGTGCCAGCAGCCGAGGGACAGGGGATGATGAGCAGTTCTTC
TRBD2 | - | TRBJ2-3 | TRBV9 | CASSAGTSGGEMLDTQYF | TGTGCCAGCAGCGCCGGGACTAGCGGGGGGGAGATGTTAGATACGCAGTATTTT
TRBD1 | - | TRBJ1-2 | TRBV13 | CASSLGAGGGYTF | TGTGCCAGCAGCTTAGGGGCAGGGGGTGGCTACACCTTC
TRBD2 | - | TRBJ2-3 | TRBV5-1 | CASSPRGEADTQYF | TGCGCCAGCAGCCCCCGGGGGGAAGCGGATACGCAGTATTTT
TRBD2 | - | TRBJ2-5 | TRBV2 | CASSRTSWETQYF | TGTGCCAGCAGTCGGACTAGCTGGGAGACCCAGTACTTC
TRBD1 | - | TRBJ1-2 | TRBV5-6 | CASSLQGNYGYTF | TGTGCCAGCAGCCTACAGGGGAACTATGGCTACACCTTC
TRBD1 | - | TRBJ2-1 | TRBV30 | CAWSAGTGQDEQFF | TGTGCCTGGAGTGCTGGGACAGGGCAGGATGAGCAGTTCTTC
- | - | TRBJ1-1 | TRBV5-4 | CASTPSRGEAFF | TGTGCCAGCACCCCGTCCAGGGGCGAGGCTTTCTTT
- | few | TRBJ2-7 | TRBV6-5 | CASSSLPGVAYEQYF | TGTGCCAGCAGTTCCCTACCAGGTGTCGCCTACGAGCAGTACTTC
- | - | TRBJ1-1 | TRBV10-2 | CASQAGGNTEAFF | TGCGCCAGCCAGGCCGGGGGGAACACTGAAGCTTTCTTT